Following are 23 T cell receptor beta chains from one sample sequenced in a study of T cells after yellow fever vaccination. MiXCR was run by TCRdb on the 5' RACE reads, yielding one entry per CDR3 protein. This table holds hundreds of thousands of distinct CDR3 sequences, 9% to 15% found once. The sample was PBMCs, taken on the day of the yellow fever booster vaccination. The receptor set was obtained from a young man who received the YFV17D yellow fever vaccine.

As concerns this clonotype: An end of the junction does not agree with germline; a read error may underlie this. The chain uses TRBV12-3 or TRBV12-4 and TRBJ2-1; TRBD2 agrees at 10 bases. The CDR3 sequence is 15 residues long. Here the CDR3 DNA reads TGTGCCAGCAGGTTAGCGGGAGGACCCTACAATGAGCAGTTCTTC. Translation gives CASRLAGGPYNEQFF.

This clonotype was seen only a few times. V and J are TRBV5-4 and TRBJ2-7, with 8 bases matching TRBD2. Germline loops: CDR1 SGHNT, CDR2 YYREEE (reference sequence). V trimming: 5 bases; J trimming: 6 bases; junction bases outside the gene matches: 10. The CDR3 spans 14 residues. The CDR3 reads CASSSGLGFFEQYF. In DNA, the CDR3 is TGTGCCAGCAGTTCGGGACTAGGGTTTTTCGAGCAGTACTTC. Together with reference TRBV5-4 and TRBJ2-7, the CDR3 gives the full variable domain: ETGVTQSPTHLIKTRGQQVTLRCSSQSGHNTVSWYQQALGQGPQFIFQYYREEENGRGNFPPRFSGLQFPNYSSELNVNALELDDSALYLCASSSGLGFFEQYFGPGTRLTVT.

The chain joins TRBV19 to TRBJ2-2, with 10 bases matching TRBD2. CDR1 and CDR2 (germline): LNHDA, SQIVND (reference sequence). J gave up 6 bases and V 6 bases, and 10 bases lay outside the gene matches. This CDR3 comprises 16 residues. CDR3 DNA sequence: TGTGCCAGTAGCCTCCTGGCTAGCGGGGGCCCCGGGGAGCTGTTTTTT. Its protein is CASSLLASGGPGELFF. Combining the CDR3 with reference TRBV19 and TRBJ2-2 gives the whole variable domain DGGITQSPKYLFRKEGQNVTLSCEQNLNHDAMYWYRQDPGQGLRLIYYSQIVNDFQKGDIAEGYSVSREKKESFPLTVTSAQKNPTAFYLCASSLLASGGPGELFFGEGSRLTVL.

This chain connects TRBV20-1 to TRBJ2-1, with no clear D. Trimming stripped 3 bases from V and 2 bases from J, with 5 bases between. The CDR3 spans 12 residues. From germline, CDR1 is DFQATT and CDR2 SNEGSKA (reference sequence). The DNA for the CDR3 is TGCAGTGCTAGTTCTCCCTACAATGAGCAGTTCTTC. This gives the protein CSASSPYNEQFF.

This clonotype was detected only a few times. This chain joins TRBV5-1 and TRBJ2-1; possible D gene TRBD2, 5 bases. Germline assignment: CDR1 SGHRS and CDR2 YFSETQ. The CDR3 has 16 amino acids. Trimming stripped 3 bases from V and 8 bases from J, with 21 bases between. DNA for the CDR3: TGCGCCAGCAGCTCTGGACTGCGGTCGTATGGCGATGAGCAGTTCTTC. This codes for CASSSGLRSYGDEQFF. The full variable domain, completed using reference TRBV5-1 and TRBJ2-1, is KAGVTQTPRYLIKTRGQQVTLSCSPISGHRSVSWYQQTPGQGLQFLFEYFSETQRNKGNFPGRFSGRQFSNSRSEMNVSTLELGDSALYLCASSSGLRSYGDEQFFGPGTRLTVL.

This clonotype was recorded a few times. CDR3 in amino acids: CASSSVPQGGSNEKLFF. The CDR3 coding sequence is TGTGCCAGCAGCTCTGTCCCACAGGGGGGATCTAATGAAAAACTGTTTTTT. The rearrangement links TRBV7-6 to TRBJ1-4; 8 positions agree with TRBD1. V was pared by 4 bases and J by 3 bases, with 10 bases of the junction left unmatched. CDR3 size: 17 residues. Per the germline V gene, CDR1 is SGHVS and CDR2 is FNYEAQ.

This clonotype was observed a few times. For the CDR3, the DNA is TGTGCCAGCAGCCAGCTAGGGGAGAATCAGCCCCAGCATTTT. Translated: CASSQLGENQPQHF. The V and J genes are TRBV7-9 and TRBJ1-5; a possible D gene is TRBD1 (5 bases). CDR3 length: 14 amino acids. Germline CDR1 reads SEHNR; CDR2 reads FQNEAQ (reference sequence). V was trimmed by 5 bases and J by 4 bases, leaving 12 bases between them. Filled out from reference TRBV7-9 and TRBJ1-5, the complete variable domain reads DTGVSQNPRHKITKRGQNVTFRCDPISEHNRLYWYRQTLGQGPEFLTYFQNEAQLEKSRLLSDRFSAERPKGSFSTLEIQRTEQGDSAMYLCASSQLGENQPQHFGDGTRLSIL.

CDR3 DNA: TGCAGTGCTAGTGGACTAGCGGTTAGCACAGATACGCAGTATTTT. It specifies CSASGLAVSTDTQYF. J is TRBJ2-3 and V is TRBV20-1; 10 positions match TRBD2. Germline V gene sequence: CDR1 DFQATT, CDR2 SNEGSKA (reference sequence). The V and J ends lost 3 bases and 0 bases, in that order; junction bases with no gene match: 3. The CDR3 totals 15 residues.

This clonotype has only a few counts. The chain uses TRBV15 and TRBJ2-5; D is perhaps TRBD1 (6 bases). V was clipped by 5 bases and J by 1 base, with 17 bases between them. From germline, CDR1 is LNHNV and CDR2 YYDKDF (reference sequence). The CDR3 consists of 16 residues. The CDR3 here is CATSEGLRDIQETQYF. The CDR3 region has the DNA TGTGCCACCAGCGAGGGTCTCCGGGACATCCAAGAGACCCAGTACTTC.

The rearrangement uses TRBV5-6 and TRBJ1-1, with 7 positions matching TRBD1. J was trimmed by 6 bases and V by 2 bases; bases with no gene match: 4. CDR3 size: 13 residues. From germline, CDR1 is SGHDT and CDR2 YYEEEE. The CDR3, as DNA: TGTGCCAGCAGCTTAACAGGGGTTCCTGAAGCTTTCTTT. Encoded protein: CASSLTGVPEAFF.

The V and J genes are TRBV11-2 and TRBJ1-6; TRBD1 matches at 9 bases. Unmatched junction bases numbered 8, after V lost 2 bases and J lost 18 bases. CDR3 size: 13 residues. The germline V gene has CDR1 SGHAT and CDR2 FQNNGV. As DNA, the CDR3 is TGTGCCAGCAGCTTAACGGACAGGGGCTTTCCCCACTTT. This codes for CASSLTDRGFPHF.

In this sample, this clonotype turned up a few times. The CDR3 loop is CATSRRLVGETQYF. CDR3 sequence (DNA): TGTGCCACCAGCAGAAGACTAGTCGGGGAGACCCAGTACTTC. The J gene is TRBJ2-5, the V gene TRBV15; maybe TRBD2 (6 bases). Germline loops: CDR1 LNHNV, CDR2 YYDKDF (reference sequence). The CDR3 covers 14 residues. V was trimmed by 2 bases and J by 5 bases, leaving 12 bases between them.

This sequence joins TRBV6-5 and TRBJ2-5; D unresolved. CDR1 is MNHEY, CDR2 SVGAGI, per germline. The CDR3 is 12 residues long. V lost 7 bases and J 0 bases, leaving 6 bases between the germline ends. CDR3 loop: CASTGYQETQYF. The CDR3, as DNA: TGTGCCAGCACAGGATACCAAGAGACCCAGTACTTC.

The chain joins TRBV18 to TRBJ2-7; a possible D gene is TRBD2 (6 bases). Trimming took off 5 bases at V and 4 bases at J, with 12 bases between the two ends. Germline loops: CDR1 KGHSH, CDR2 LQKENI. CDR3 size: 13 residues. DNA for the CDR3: TGTGCCAGCTCAGCGGGGCCCGAATACGAGCAGTACTTC. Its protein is CASSAGPEYEQYF.

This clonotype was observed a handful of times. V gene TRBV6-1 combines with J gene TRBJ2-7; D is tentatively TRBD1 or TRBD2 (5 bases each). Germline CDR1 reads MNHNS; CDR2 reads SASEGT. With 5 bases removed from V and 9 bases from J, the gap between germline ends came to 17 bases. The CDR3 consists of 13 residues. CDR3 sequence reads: CASSPPGPLAQYF. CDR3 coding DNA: TGTGCCAGCAGTCCCCCGGGGCCCCTGGCGCAGTACTTC.

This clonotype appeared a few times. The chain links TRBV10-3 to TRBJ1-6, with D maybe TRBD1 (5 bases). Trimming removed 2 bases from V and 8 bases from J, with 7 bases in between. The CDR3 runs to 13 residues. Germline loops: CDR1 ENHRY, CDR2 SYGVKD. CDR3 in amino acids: CAISEQGDSPLHF. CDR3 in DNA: TGTGCCATCAGTGAGCAGGGAGATTCACCCCTCCACTTT.

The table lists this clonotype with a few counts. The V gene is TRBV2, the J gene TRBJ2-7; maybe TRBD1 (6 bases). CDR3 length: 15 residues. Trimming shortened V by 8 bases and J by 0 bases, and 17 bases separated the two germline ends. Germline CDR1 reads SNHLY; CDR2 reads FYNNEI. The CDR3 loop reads CASLTSGTLSYEQYF. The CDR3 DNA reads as TGTGCCAGCCTAACCTCCGGGACACTCTCCTACGAGCAGTACTTC.

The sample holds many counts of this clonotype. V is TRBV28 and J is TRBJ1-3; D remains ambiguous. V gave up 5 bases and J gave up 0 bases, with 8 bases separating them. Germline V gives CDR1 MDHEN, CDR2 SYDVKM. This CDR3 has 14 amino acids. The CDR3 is CASSPGASGNTIYF. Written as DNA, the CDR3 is TGTGCCAGCAGTCCTGGCGCCTCTGGAAACACCATATATTTT.

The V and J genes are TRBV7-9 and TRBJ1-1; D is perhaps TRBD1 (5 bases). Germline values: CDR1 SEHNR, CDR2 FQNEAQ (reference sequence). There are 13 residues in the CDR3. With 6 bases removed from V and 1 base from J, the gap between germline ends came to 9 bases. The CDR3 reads CASRDGTNTEAFF. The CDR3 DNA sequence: TGTGCCAGCAGGGACGGGACGAACACTGAAGCTTTCTTT. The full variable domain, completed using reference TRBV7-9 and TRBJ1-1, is DTGVSQNPRHKITKRGQNVTFRCDPISEHNRLYWYRQTLGQGPEFLTYFQNEAQLEKSRLLSDRFSAERPKGSFSTLEIQRTEQGDSAMYLCASRDGTNTEAFFGQGTRLTVV.

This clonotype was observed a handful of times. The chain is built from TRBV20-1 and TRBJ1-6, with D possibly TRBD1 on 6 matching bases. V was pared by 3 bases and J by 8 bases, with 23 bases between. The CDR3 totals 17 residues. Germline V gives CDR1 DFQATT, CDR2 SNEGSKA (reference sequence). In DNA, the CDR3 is TGCAGTGCTAGTCCCTTAACAGGGTTTACTTCCGATTCACCCCTCCACTTT. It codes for CSASPLTGFTSDSPLHF.

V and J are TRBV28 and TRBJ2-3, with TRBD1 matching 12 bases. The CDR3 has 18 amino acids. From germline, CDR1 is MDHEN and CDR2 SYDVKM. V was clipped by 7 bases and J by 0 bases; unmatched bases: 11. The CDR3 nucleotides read TGTGCCAGCACCTCCGGGACAGGGGGCCGAGGTAGCACAGATACGCAGTATTTT. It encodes CASTSGTGGRGSTDTQYF.

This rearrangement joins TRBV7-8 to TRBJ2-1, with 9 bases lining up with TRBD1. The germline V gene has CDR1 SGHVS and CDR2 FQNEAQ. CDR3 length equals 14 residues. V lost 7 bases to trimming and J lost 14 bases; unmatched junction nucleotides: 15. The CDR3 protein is CASTSPGQGGVEFF. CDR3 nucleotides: TGTGCCAGCACCTCGCCGGGACAGGGTGGTGTGGAGTTCTTC.

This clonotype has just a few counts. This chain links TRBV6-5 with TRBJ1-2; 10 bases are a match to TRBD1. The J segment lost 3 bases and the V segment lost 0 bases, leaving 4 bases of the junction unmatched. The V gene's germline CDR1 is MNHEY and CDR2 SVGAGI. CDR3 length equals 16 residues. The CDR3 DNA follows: TGTGCCAGCAGTTACTCCTTGGGGACAGGGGACTATGGCTACACCTTC. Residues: CASSYSLGTGDYGYTF.